A selection of T cell receptor beta chains follows, all from one sample in a study of control samples from healthy donors and cancer patients. Assay: immunoSEQ multiplex PCR; the TCRdb copy retains only in-frame clones and omits some. Altogether roughly 100,000 clones are present, approximately 90% being singletons, with the ten largest covering roughly 0.92%. Sequenced sample: blood. Receptors originate from a woman aged 25-40 years in good health. Both conserved end residues are part of each CDR3. D genes are given only for firm matches. Part of the rows lack a size; the others show once, few, many or a class for expanded clones.

d_call,j_call,v_call,cdr3_length,clone_size,cdr3_aa,cdr3_nt
TRBD2,TRBJ2-3,TRBV5-1,16,.,CASSLNAGGQWDTQYF,TGCGCCAGCAGCCTTAATGCGGGGGGGCAGTGGGATACGCAGTATTTT
.,TRBJ1-1,TRBV12-3/TRBV12-4,11,.,CATRYDTEAFF,TGTGCCACCCGATACGACACTGAAGCTTTCTTT
.,TRBJ1-1,TRBV10-3,14,.,CAISESRSSSEAFF,TGTGCCATCAGTGAGTCGCGGTCATCTTCTGAAGCTTTCTTT
TRBD1,TRBJ2-3,TRBV30,17,.,CAWSLGTGRIGTDTQYF,TGTGCCTGGAGTCTCGGGACAGGGCGCATCGGAACAGATACGCAGTATTTT
.,TRBJ1-1,TRBV5-4,15,.,CASSSSPGQNTEAFF,TGTGCCAGCAGTTCGAGTCCGGGACAGAACACTGAAGCTTTCTTT
TRBD1,TRBJ1-6,TRBV5-1,14,.,CASSLDRGWSPLHF,TGCGCCAGCAGCTTGGACAGGGGATGGTCACCCCTCCACTTT
.,TRBJ1-3,TRBV29-1,13,.,CSVGLMSGNTIYF,TGCAGCGTCGGACTGATGTCTGGAAACACCATATATTTT
.,TRBJ1-1,TRBV5-4,14,.,CASSLGGLNTEAFF,TGTGCCAGCAGCTTGGGGGGGCTGAACACTGAAGCTTTCTTT
.,TRBJ2-7,TRBV18,14,once,CASSPPTGAGEQYF,TGTGCCAGCTCACCACCTACAGGGGCGGGAGAGCAGTACTTC
.,TRBJ1-5,TRBV10-3,13,.,CAIRKDWAQPQHF,TGTGCCATCAGGAAGGATTGGGCTCAGCCCCAGCATTTT
TRBD2,TRBJ2-7,TRBV4-1,17,.,CASSQDKGTSGAYEQYF,TGCGCCAGCAGCCAAGATAAAGGGACTAGCGGGGCCTACGAGCAGTACTTC
TRBD2,TRBJ2-1,TRBV29-1,14,once,CSAGGYSSYNEQFF,TGCAGCGCGGGGGGTTATAGTTCCTACAATGAGCAGTTCTTC
.,TRBJ1-5,TRBV5-6,15,.,CASSLERRGNQPQHF,TGTGCCAGCAGCTTGGAGCGGCGGGGCAATCAGCCCCAGCATTTT
.,TRBJ1-2,TRBV11-2,15,.,CASSVEPSRVYGYTF,TGTGCCAGCAGCGTAGAGCCCTCCAGGGTCTATGGCTACACCTTC
TRBD1,TRBJ1-1,TRBV6-5,15,once,CASSSPGGSNTEAFF,TGTGCCAGCAGCTCCCCAGGGGGGAGCAACACTGAAGCTTTCTTT